A selection of T cell receptor beta chains follows, all from one sample in a study of cytomegalovirus exposure and HLA in healthy donors. Profiled with immunoSEQ multiplex PCR; TCRdb holds only in-frame clones, not every one. The profile covers some 130,000 clones, with more than 70% appearing a single time and approximately 2% taken by the ten largest. Sequencing was done on a sample of PBMCs. These receptor sequences come from a man younger than 40 in good health and CMV-seronegative. Each CDR3 is given with its conserved first and last residue. Fields, in order: V gene, CDR3 protein.

TRBV11-2 | CASSLVSREGNTIYF
TRBV7-8 | CASSLRGQDGGSYEQYF
TRBV2 | CASTPTGGLEQYF
TRBV5-4 | CASSPVGQGGGGNQPQHF
TRBV10-1 | CASSDRDTQYF
TRBV10-3 | CAIRRATWKTQYF
TRBV19 | CASSTGQGTDTQYF
TRBV4-2 | CASSQKTDNEQFF
TRBV4-2 | CASSQLAGDTGELFF
TRBV4-1 | CASSHLYGGEQFF
TRBV19 | CASSETGSVNEQFF
TRBV7-9 | CASSWTSEDNEQFF
TRBV19 | CASSMIQENIQYF
TRBV18 | CASSPSGYNQPQHF
TRBV29-1 | CSGPPGPGGEQFF
TRBV5-1 | CASSSKDRGQATNEKLFF
TRBV30 | CAWTGGFSYEQYF
TRBV7-6 | CASSQEGLGGGELFF
TRBV5-1 | CASSLWAPDNEQFF
TRBV5-6 | CASSRGQNTEAFF
TRBV6-5 | CASSYSRLGTDTQYF
TRBV11-3 | CASSLTGATEAFF
TRBV9 | CASSVATSGTDTQYF
TRBV10-2 | CASSESGFPQANTEAFF
TRBV25-1 | CASISRRNTEAFF
TRBV6-6 | CASRGGTGSSYEQYF
TRBV27 | CASRQGASGKSEQYF
TRBV28 | CASSTLGLAGIYNEQFF
TRBV7-2 | CASSPRDRQLANQPQHF
TRBV27 | CASLGSTGLGWYGYTF
TRBV7-2 | CASSLVAGNGEKLFF